This T cell receptor (beta chain) was captured by sequencing in a study of T cell repertoires in cytomegalovirus infection. Turning to the study itself: Matching HLA type and CMV infection were both indicated by public TCR beta signatures. Study-level points and caveats: What dominated the ex vivo response were HLA-C-restricted CMV-specific TCR beta clonotypes.

This clonotype was recorded a few times. Its antigen is not identified. TCRdb re-called the reads through MiXCR, storing one row per CDR3 protein. The sample records 480,000 or so distinct CDR3 sequences, about 11% being singletons. In germline, CDR1 is DFQATT, CDR2 SNEGSKA (reference sequence). The ends were cut back, 0 bases at V and 5 bases at J, with 11 bases in the middle. This CDR3 contains 15 residues. The receptor comes from a human donor in good health (CMV status not recorded). Some clones in this sample may be carry-over from other donors' samples. The genes are TRBV20-1 and TRBJ1-6, with a possible D match to TRBD1 (6 bases). Sequencing was performed on PBMCs. The CDR3 bases are TGCAGTGCTAGAGATCTGGCAGGGGATAATTCACCCCTCCACTTT. Translation: CSARDLAGDNSPLHF.